This T cell receptor (beta chain) is from a study of blood T cell repertoires in COVID-19. Study as a whole: Material from acute and convalescent COVID-19 was sourced from the United States, Italy and Spain. Nucleic acid was either cDNA or gDNA, and it came from T cells, B-cell-depleted T cells, or PBMCs.

The data were produced by immunoSEQ multiplex PCR, yet TCRdb's version contains in-frame clones alone and is incomplete. This repertoire shows roughly 250,000 clones, 82% found once; its top ten account for about an eighth. Sequencing was performed on peripheral blood. The clonotype comes from a woman in her sixties or seventies with active or convalescent COVID-19.

CDR3 protein: CASSLTPGNTIYF. The CDR3, as DNA: TGCGCCAGCAGCTTGACTCCCGGAAACACCATATATTTT. The rearrangement uses TRBV5-1 and TRBJ1-3; D ambiguous. CDR3 size: 13 residues. Germline V gene sequence: CDR1 SGHRS, CDR2 YFSETQ. The V gene lost 1 base and the J gene lost 4 bases, with 6 bases spanning the gap.